These 24 T cell receptor beta chains share one sample of origin, sequenced in a study of shared clonotypes between healthy human individuals. Profiled with immunoSEQ multiplex PCR; TCRdb holds only in-frame clones, not every one. Of some 1,900,000 clones in the sample, over 85% are singletons; the top ten hold 0.9% to 1.5%. CD45RO negativity and positive selection for CCR7 defined naive CD8 cells, a population that excluded terminally differentiated effector memory CD45RA+ cells. The sample was naive CD8+ T cells sorted from blood. Every receptor here comes from a man between 18 and 35 years old in good health.

The V and J genes are TRBV5-1 and TRBJ2-5; D could derive from TRBD1 or TRBD2 (5 bases each). Trimming left V 3 bases short and J 5 bases short, with 5 bases between. This CDR3 contains 11 residues. CDR1 and CDR2 from the germline V gene are SGHRS and YFSETQ. The DNA for the CDR3 is TGCGCCAGCAGCTGGGGGGAGACCCAGTACTTC. The encoded protein is CASSWGETQYF.

The chain recombines TRBV30 with TRBJ1-1, with D uncertain. V lost 0 bases and J 9 bases, leaving 11 bases between the germline ends. Germline CDR1 and CDR2: GTSNPN and SVGIG (reference sequence). This CDR3 comprises 12 residues. This CDR3 reads CAWSVGANQAFF. CDR3 nucleotides: TGTGCCTGGAGTGTTGGCGCAAACCAAGCTTTCTTT.

This chain links TRBV7-9 with TRBJ2-7, with TRBD1 identical over 10 bases. The CDR3 sequence is 15 residues long. Germline lookup yields CDR1 SEHNR and CDR2 FQNEAQ (reference sequence). Trimming cost V 2 bases and J 5 bases; bases outside gene matches: 6. CDR3 in amino acids: CASSLSRDRGDEQYF. CDR3 coding DNA: TGTGCCAGCAGCTTATCCCGGGACAGGGGTGACGAGCAGTACTTC.

V gene TRBV4-1 combines with J gene TRBJ2-7; 8 nucleotides agree with TRBD1. CDR3 length equals 13 residues. V lost 4 bases, J lost 9 bases, and 8 bases stayed unmatched. The germline CDR1 and CDR2 sequences are MGHRA and YSYEKL. CDR3 region: CASSLGQGSRQYF. The CDR3 region has the DNA TGCGCCAGCAGCCTCGGACAGGGTTCGCGGCAGTACTTC.

The chain joins TRBV5-6 to TRBJ2-2; TRBD2 matches 10 bases. Germline CDR1 reads SGHDT; CDR2 reads YYEEEE. There are 15 residues in the CDR3. After removal of 2 bases from V and 8 bases from J, the junction contained 6 bases not matched to a gene. CDR3 sequence (DNA): TGTGCCAGCAGCTTCCTAGCGGGAGAAGAGGGGGAGCTGTTTTTT. Its translation: CASSFLAGEEGELFF.

This sequence joins TRBV28 and TRBJ1-1; D is perhaps TRBD1 (6 bases). Germline assignment: CDR1 MDHEN and CDR2 SYDVKM. Between the trimmed V and J ends, which lost 1 base and 2 bases, there was a span of 11 bases. CDR3 size: 15 residues. CDR3 loop: CASSLSPGTNTEAFF. The DNA for the CDR3 is TGTGCCAGCAGTTTATCCCCAGGGACAAACACTGAAGCTTTCTTT.

The rearrangement uses TRBV6-5 and TRBJ2-1; D might be TRBD1 or TRBD2, each matching 5 bases. The V gene's germline CDR1 is MNHEY and CDR2 SVGAGI. V was shortened by 6 bases and J by 0 bases, with 12 bases between the two germline ends. The CDR3 has 15 amino acids. CDR3 region: CASRPGPSSYNEQFF. DNA for the CDR3: TGTGCCAGCAGGCCGGGACCGAGCTCCTACAATGAGCAGTTCTTC.

This clone was observed a single time. The V gene is TRBV2, the J gene TRBJ2-1; no firm D call. Germline V gives CDR1 SNHLY, CDR2 FYNNEI. The CDR3 is 15 amino acids. The V and J ends lost 1 base and 5 bases respectively, with 12 bases between them. The chain's CDR3 is CASSEGRSSDNEQFF. The CDR3 DNA reads as TGTGCCAGCAGTGAAGGGCGATCGTCGGACAATGAGCAGTTCTTC.

As to this clone: The same CDR3 can be traced to other DNA sequences in this sample. This rearrangement joins TRBV6-5 to TRBJ2-7; D remains ambiguous. Trimming removed 5 bases at V and 3 bases at J, with 8 bases between. The CDR3 is 12 amino acids. Germline loops: CDR1 MNHEY, CDR2 SVGAGI. CDR3 DNA: TGTGCCAGCAGTCCCCAAGGCTACGAGCAGTACTTC. It encodes CASSPQGYEQYF.

The J gene is TRBJ1-1, the V gene TRBV19; 7 bases align to TRBD1. Germline-derived CDR1 and CDR2 are LNHDA and SQIVND (reference sequence). J gave up 3 bases and V 7 bases, and 11 bases lay outside the gene matches. CDR3 length: 15 amino acids. The CDR3 coding sequence is TGTGCCAGTAAGCTAGCCGGGACAGCCCACACTGAAGCTTTCTTT. Translating gives CASKLAGTAHTEAFF. The full variable domain, completed using reference TRBV19 and TRBJ1-1, is DGGITQSPKYLFRKEGQNVTLSCEQNLNHDAMYWYRQDPGQGLRLIYYSQIVNDFQKGDIAEGYSVSREKKESFPLTVTSAQKNPTAFYLCASKLAGTAHTEAFFGQGTRLTVV.

V and J are TRBV7-9 and TRBJ2-1; D may correspond to TRBD1 or TRBD2 (5 bases each). V lost 2 bases and J lost 8, with 13 bases in between. The CDR3 is 14 amino acids. Germline values: CDR1 SEHNR, CDR2 FQNEAQ (reference sequence). DNA of the CDR3: TGTGCCAGCAGCTTAATCCCAGGGACCCATGAGCAGTTCTTC. Residues: CASSLIPGTHEQFF. Looking up the rest from reference TRBV7-9 and TRBJ2-1 gives the full variable domain: DTGVSQNPRHKITKRGQNVTFRCDPISEHNRLYWYRQTLGQGPEFLTYFQNEAQLEKSRLLSDRFSAERPKGSFSTLEIQRTEQGDSAMYLCASSLIPGTHEQFFGPGTRLTVL.

The rearrangement links TRBV5-1 to TRBJ1-2; D perhaps matches TRBD1 (6 bases). Looked up from germline, CDR1 is SGHRS and CDR2 is YFSETQ. The CDR3 contains 16 residues. Trimming removed 0 bases from V and 3 bases from J, with 15 bases in between. The CDR3 DNA sequence: TGCGCCAGCAGCTTGGGATATACTGGGGGCGACTATGGCTACACCTTC. As protein: CASSLGYTGGDYGYTF. Filled out from reference TRBV5-1 and TRBJ1-2, the complete variable domain reads KAGVTQTPRYLIKTRGQQVTLSCSPISGHRSVSWYQQTPGQGLQFLFEYFSETQRNKGNFPGRFSGRQFSNSRSEMNVSTLELGDSALYLCASSLGYTGGDYGYTFGSGTRLTVV.

J is TRBJ2-7 and V is TRBV2; 7 nucleotides align to TRBD2. The junction had 12 bases not matched to a gene; V was cut back by 6 bases and J by 4 bases. CDR1 and CDR2 from the germline V gene are SNHLY and FYNNEI. The length of the CDR3 is 15 residues. The CDR3 DNA is TGTGCCAGCAGCCTACCGGGACTGGGAGGGTACGAGCAGTACTTC. Encoded protein: CASSLPGLGGYEQYF. The full variable domain, in which reference TRBV2 and TRBJ2-7 provide the parts outside the CDR3, is EPEVTQTPSHQVTQMGQEVILRCVPISNHLYFYWYRQILGQKVEFLVSFYNNEISEKSEIFDDQFSVERPDGSNFTLKIRSTKLEDSAMYFCASSLPGLGGYEQYFGPGTRLTVT.

The V gene is TRBV7-6, the J gene TRBJ2-7, with 8 bases lining up with TRBD1. V dropped 4 bases and J dropped 3; count of bases not matched to a gene: 5. CDR1 is SGHVS and CDR2 is FNYEAQ in the germline V gene. The CDR3 covers 14 residues. CDR3 DNA: TGTGCCAGCAGCTCCGTCGGACAGGGCTACGAGCAGTACTTC. This codes for CASSSVGQGYEQYF.

This clone was picked up a small number of times. The genes are TRBV28 and TRBJ1-5; 7 positions agree with TRBD1. The CDR3 length is 14 residues. The V gene's germline CDR1 is MDHEN and CDR2 SYDVKM. J was trimmed by 5 bases and V by 6 bases; bases with no gene match: 7. The DNA of the CDR3 is TGTGCCAGCAGCCTCGACAGGGTAGATCAGCCCCAGCATTTT. It specifies CASSLDRVDQPQHF.

This clone was counted once. The genes are TRBV23-1 and TRBJ1-1; perhaps TRBD1 as D (6 bases). TRBV23-1 is an open reading frame, and its role is uncertain. The V and J ends lost 0 bases and 1 base respectively, with 12 bases between them. The CDR3 length is 16 residues. The CDR3 loop is CASSQSTLRGNTEAFF. CDR3 nucleotides: TGCGCCAGCAGTCAATCGACACTCAGGGGGAACACTGAAGCTTTCTTT.

The chain joins TRBV9 to TRBJ1-2, with no clear D. The V end was cut by 0 bases, the J end by 3 bases, with 9 bases between. This CDR3 is 14 amino acids long. Germline V CDR1 and CDR2: SGDLS, YYNGEE. The CDR3 nucleotides are TGTGCCAGCAGCGTAGGGAGCTTAGACTATGGCTACACCTTC. It specifies CASSVGSLDYGYTF.

In the case of this clone: This sample includes further DNA sequences coding for the same CDR3. V gene TRBV13 combines with J gene TRBJ2-7; a possible D gene is TRBD1 (5 bases). The CDR3 consists of 13 residues. V shed 3 bases and J shed 2 bases, with 8 bases lying between them. Germline V gene lookup returns CDR1 PRHDT and CDR2 FYEKMQ (reference sequence). DNA of the CDR3: TGTGCCAGCAGCTTGGGCAGGGCCTACGAGCAGTACTTC. Translated: CASSLGRAYEQYF.

This clone appeared once. The chain is built from TRBV27 and TRBJ2-1; 14 bases line up with TRBD2. With V trimmed by 5 bases and J by 8 bases, 8 bases remained unmatched. The CDR3 consists of 16 residues. CDR1 is MNHEY and CDR2 is SMNVEV in the germline V gene (reference sequence). The CDR3 DNA follows: TGTGCCAGCAGTCCATCGACTAGCGGGAGGGACGATGAGCAGTTCTTC. This encodes CASSPSTSGRDDEQFF.

V and J are TRBV12-5 and TRBJ2-7; 11 nucleotides agree with TRBD2. The CDR3 has 15 amino acids. J was trimmed by 3 bases and V by 4 bases; bases with no gene match: 5. Germline-derived CDR1 and CDR2 are LGHNT and FRNRAP. The CDR3 DNA sequence: TGTGCTAGTGGTTCCGCCGGGACTAGCGGCTACGAGCAGTACTTC. Translation: CASGSAGTSGYEQYF.

This chain links TRBV10-2 with TRBJ2-1; 8 bases are a match to TRBD2. Germline V gene data show CDR1 as WSHSY and CDR2 as SAAADI. The CDR3 length is 14 residues. Trimming removed 9 bases from V and 2 bases from J; junction bases left unmatched: 6. The CDR3 nucleotides read TGCGCCAGTATAGCGGGATGGGCCTACAATGAGCAGTTCTTC. Its translation: CASIAGWAYNEQFF.

The chain uses TRBV9 and TRBJ1-3, with D perhaps matching TRBD1 (5 bases). The germline CDR1 and CDR2 sequences are SGDLS and YYNGEE. The CDR3 runs 15 residues. Trimming pared 4 bases from V and 0 bases from J, leaving 11 bases between. The CDR3, as DNA: TGTGCCAGCAGCTCTGGGGGGAGCTCTGGAAACACCATATATTTT. Residues: CASSSGGSSGNTIYF.

V usage is TRBV27 and J usage is TRBJ1-5; D not certain. Germline V gene lookup returns CDR1 MNHEY and CDR2 SMNVEV (reference sequence). Trimming removed 5 bases at V and 5 bases at J, with 10 bases between. This CDR3 region has 13 residues. The DNA of the CDR3 is TGTGCCAGCAGTATCACCATCTATCAGCCCCAGCATTTT. This sequence encodes CASSITIYQPQHF.

This clone has just one count. This sequence joins TRBV7-9 and TRBJ1-1; 8 nucleotides align to TRBD1. The CDR3 is 16 residues long. Germline-derived CDR1 and CDR2 are SEHNR and FQNEAQ (reference sequence). The V segment lost 5 bases and the J segment 5 bases; nucleotides outside the gene matches: 13. For the CDR3, the DNA is TGTGCCAGCAGCGTGGTTGGGACAGGAGTCAGAACTGAAGCTTTCTTT. It codes for CASSVVGTGVRTEAFF.